This TCR beta chain is drawn from a study of shared clonotypes between healthy human individuals. This clone was seen a few times. The data were produced by immunoSEQ multiplex PCR, yet TCRdb's version contains in-frame clones alone and is incomplete. The sample holds about 1 million clones, under 80% seen once. This TCR came from a man aged 18 to 30 in good health. The sequenced sample consisted of memory CD4+ T cells sorted from blood. The sample's subset: CD45RA-negative fraction.

CDR3 nucleotides: TGTGCCAGCAGTAGGGACAGGGGGGATTCACCCCTCCACTTT. It codes for CASSRDRGDSPLHF. The genes are TRBV6-1 and TRBJ1-6, with 11 bases identical to TRBD1. Germline values: CDR1 MNHNS, CDR2 SASEGT. This CDR3 has 14 residues. V lost 5 bases to trimming and J lost 8 bases; unmatched junction nucleotides: 2.